Below, 16 T cell receptor beta chains from the same sample are listed, as sequenced in a study of shared clonotypes between healthy human individuals. Cells designated naive CD8 were CD45RO-negative and were positively selected for CCR7, with terminally differentiated effector memory CD45RA+ cells excluded. TCRdb's copy holds only in-frame clones and misses some; the assay was immunoSEQ multiplex PCR. The sample contains 1.5 million to 2.5 million clones, approximately 94% of which appear only once. The sample comprised naive CD8+ T cells sorted from blood. Receptors originate from a man aged 18 to 29 in good health.

The chain couples TRBV29-1 to TRBJ2-2; weak D call: TRBD2 (6 bases). The CDR3 has 13 amino acids. V lost 4 bases to trimming and J lost 10 bases, with 16 bases between them. Germline V lookup: CDR1 SQVTM, CDR2 ANQGSEA. CDR3 residues: CSVGGLGSLELFF. DNA for the CDR3: TGCAGCGTTGGGGGACTTGGGAGTTTGGAGCTGTTTTTT.

The rearrangement joins TRBV30 to TRBJ1-4; D is unclear. From germline, CDR1 is GTSNPN and CDR2 SVGIG (reference sequence). This CDR3 region has 13 residues. V lost 2 bases and J 5 bases, leaving 9 bases between the germline ends. The CDR3 sequence: CAWSMGGNEKLFF. The CDR3 nucleotides read TGTGCCTGGAGTATGGGCGGAAATGAAAAACTGTTTTTT.

This clone was detected only once. The V call is TRBV11-3, the J call TRBJ1-4; the D is unclear. The CDR3 totals 17 residues. Germline CDR1 and CDR2: SGHNT and YENEEA. V shed 3 bases and J shed 4 bases, with 18 bases lying between them. CDR3 region: CASSFNMLGNYNEKLFF. The DNA of the CDR3 is TGTGCCAGCAGCTTCAATATGTTGGGCAACTATAATGAAAAACTGTTTTTT.

Comment on this clone: The sample contains more than one DNA sequence encoding this CDR3. V is TRBV27 and J is TRBJ1-1; D gene unclear. Germline lookup yields CDR1 MNHEY and CDR2 SMNVEV (reference sequence). The CDR3 covers 13 residues. Trimming pared 3 bases from V and 0 bases from J, leaving 5 bases between. The CDR3 coding sequence is TGTGCCAGCAGTTTGAGTTTGAACACTGAAGCTTTCTTT. Translated, it gives CASSLSLNTEAFF.

Details on this clone: Within the sample, other DNA sequences also encode this same CDR3. The rearrangement uses TRBV28 and TRBJ2-3; 8 bases are a match to TRBD1. The germline V gene has CDR1 MDHEN and CDR2 SYDVKM. Losses at the gene ends were 2 bases for V and 4 bases for J; bases not matched to a gene: 2. The CDR3 has 14 residues. Here the CDR3 DNA reads TGTGCCAGCAGTTTACTACAGGGGGCAGATACGCAGTATTTT. It yields the protein CASSLLQGADTQYF.

V is TRBV27 and J is TRBJ1-6; perhaps TRBD1 as D (6 bases). The V end lost 4 bases, the J end lost 9 bases, and 19 bases lay between the germline ends. Germline loops: CDR1 MNHEY, CDR2 SMNVEV (reference sequence). This CDR3 spans 16 amino acids. This CDR3 reads CASSSPRDKGFSPLHF. The CDR3 region has the DNA TGTGCCAGCAGTTCCCCTCGGGACAAGGGGTTTTCACCCCTCCACTTT.

This rearrangement joins TRBV7-6 to TRBJ2-3, with D possibly being TRBD2 (5 bases). Trimming left V 2 bases short and J 10 bases short, with 10 bases between. Germline-derived CDR1 and CDR2 are SGHVS and FNYEAQ. The CDR3 loop spans 12 amino acids. The CDR3 loop is CASSLFSDAQYF. DNA of the CDR3: TGTGCCAGCAGCTTATTTAGCGATGCGCAGTATTTT.

The CDR3 DNA is TGTGCCAGCTACGGCAACTATGGCTACACCTTC. Protein sequence: CASYGNYGYTF. The chain has TRBV9 and TRBJ1-2; no clear D gene. V was trimmed by 7 bases and J by 2 bases, leaving 6 bases between them. CDR1 and CDR2 (germline): SGDLS, YYNGEE. The CDR3 is made up of 11 amino acids.

The chain couples TRBV4-3 to TRBJ2-3, with TRBD2 matching 8 bases. Looked up from germline, CDR1 is LGHNA and CDR2 is YSLEER. This CDR3 is built from 16 residues. J was trimmed by 3 bases and V by 2 bases; bases with no gene match: 7. The chain's CDR3 is CASSQWAGGRTDTQYF. The CDR3 DNA follows: TGCGCCAGCAGCCAATGGGCGGGAGGAAGGACAGATACGCAGTATTTT.

This chain links TRBV18 with TRBJ2-1; the match to TRBD2 covers 10 bases. With V trimmed by 5 bases and J by 8 bases, 6 bases remained unmatched. Germline CDR1 and CDR2: KGHSH and LQKENI. The CDR3 runs 14 residues. CDR3 in amino acids: CASSTGTSVYEQFF. The DNA of the CDR3 is TGTGCCAGCTCAACCGGGACTAGCGTCTATGAGCAGTTCTTC. Complete variable domain (other parts from reference TRBV18 and TRBJ2-1): NAGVMQNPRHLVRRRGQEARLRCSPMKGHSHVYWYRQLPEEGLKFMVYLQKENIIDESGMPKERFSAEFPKEGPSILRIQQVVRGDSAAYFCASSTGTSVYEQFFGPGTRLTVL.

A note on this clone: Other DNA variants within this sample encode the same CDR3. The chain links TRBV7-9 to TRBJ2-7; tentative D call: TRBD1 (6 bases). CDR1 is SEHNR, CDR2 FQNEAQ, per germline (reference sequence). Trimming stripped 5 bases from V and 0 bases from J, with 11 bases between. The CDR3 covers 14 residues. The CDR3 spells CASSPMDSSYEQYF. In DNA form, the CDR3 reads TGTGCCAGCAGCCCGATGGACAGCTCCTACGAGCAGTACTTC. Full variable domain (remainder filled in from reference TRBV7-9 and TRBJ2-7): DTGVSQNPRHKITKRGQNVTFRCDPISEHNRLYWYRQTLGQGPEFLTYFQNEAQLEKSRLLSDRFSAERPKGSFSTLEIQRTEQGDSAMYLCASSPMDSSYEQYFGPGTRLTVT.

Turning to this clone: Other DNA sequences within the sample encode an identical CDR3. The J gene is TRBJ2-7, the V gene TRBV5-6; D is undetermined. Per the germline V gene, CDR1 is SGHDT and CDR2 is YYEEEE. This CDR3 region has 13 residues. Trimming pared 4 bases from V and 4 bases from J, leaving 12 bases between. In DNA form, the CDR3 reads TGTGCCAGCAGCCCTGGGTTTTCTTACGAGCAGTACTTC. It translates to CASSPGFSYEQYF.

About this clone: Other DNA sequences in this sample translate to the same CDR3. The rearrangement uses TRBV27 and TRBJ2-2; the D gene is possibly TRBD1 (6 bases). This CDR3 contains 14 residues. Germline V gene data show CDR1 as MNHEY and CDR2 as SMNVEV (reference sequence). Trimming shortened V by 5 bases and J by 2 bases, and 9 bases separated the two germline ends. In nucleotides, the CDR3 is TGTGCCAGCAGTCCCGGGACAAACACCGGGGAGCTGTTTTTT. Translating gives CASSPGTNTGELFF.

CDR3 bases: TGCGCCAGCAGCTTGCTAGCGGGGGGGCCCTACGAGCAGTACTTC. Protein: CASSLLAGGPYEQYF. This sequence joins TRBV5-1 and TRBJ2-7, with TRBD2 matching 12 bases. CDR1 is SGHRS, CDR2 YFSETQ, per germline. J gave up 2 bases and V 1 base, and 1 base lay outside the gene matches. The CDR3 runs to 15 residues.

This chain joins TRBV30 and TRBJ1-4; TRBD1 might be the D (5 bases). Germline V gives CDR1 GTSNPN, CDR2 SVGIG (reference sequence). The V end lost 8 bases, the J end lost 4 bases, and 14 bases lay between the germline ends. This CDR3 has 13 amino acids. CDR3 protein: CAGRGAYNEKLFF. CDR3 nucleotide sequence: TGTGCCGGTAGAGGGGCATATAATGAAAAACTGTTTTTT.

The chain recombines TRBV4-2 with TRBJ1-5; D gene uncertain. Germline assignment: CDR1 LGHNA and CDR2 YNFKEQ. The CDR3 consists of 17 residues. V was cut by 0 bases and J by 2 bases, with 14 bases left in between. In DNA form, the CDR3 reads TGTGCCAGCAGCCAAGATATCGGGTTTGGGGGCAATCAGCCCCAGCATTTT. It codes for CASSQDIGFGGNQPQHF.